Listed below are T cell receptor beta chains from one sample, sequenced in a study of T-cell memory formation after mild COVID-19. TCRdb reprocessed the 5' RACE reads with MiXCR, giving one entry per CDR3 protein. The sample has more than 350,000 distinct CDR3 sequences; about 17% are singletons. The sequenced material came from PBMCs or a T cell subset sorted from them (not recorded which). All receptors derive from a man between 18 and 29 years old who had mild COVID-19 (a few samples of this study predate the infection). Cell type and time point are not known. Both conserved end residues are part of each CDR3. The order of the fields is D gene, V gene, clone size, J gene, CDR3 protein, CDR3 DNA. D genes are given only for firm matches. Some rows have no size entry. The others give once, few or many, or a class for an expanded clone.

d_call: TRBD2
v_call: TRBV7-2
clone_size: -
j_call: TRBJ2-3
cdr3_aa: CASNVGGGADTQYF
cdr3_nt: TGTGCCAGCAACGTAGGCGGGGGAGCCGATACGCAGTATTTT

d_call: TRBD1
v_call: TRBV24-1
clone_size: few
j_call: TRBJ2-1
cdr3_aa: CATEGQGIRDEQFF
cdr3_nt: TGTGCCACCGAGGGACAGGGGATTCGCGATGAGCAGTTCTTC

d_call: -
v_call: TRBV5-1
clone_size: few
j_call: TRBJ2-7
cdr3_aa: CASGHKSGAPYEQYF
cdr3_nt: TGCGCCAGCGGACATAAAAGTGGGGCGCCCTACGAGCAGTACTTC

d_call: -
v_call: TRBV5-5
clone_size: few
j_call: TRBJ1-1
cdr3_aa: CASSPHGNTEAFF
cdr3_nt: TGTGCCAGCAGCCCACATGGGAACACTGAAGCTTTCTTT

d_call: -
v_call: TRBV9
clone_size: -
j_call: TRBJ2-1
cdr3_aa: CASSVYFSPYNEQFF
cdr3_nt: TGTGCCAGCAGCGTCTACTTTTCTCCCTACAATGAGCAGTTCTTC

d_call: -
v_call: TRBV25-1
clone_size: -
j_call: TRBJ2-2
cdr3_aa: CASSRVATNTGELFF
cdr3_nt: TGTGCCAGCAGTCGAGTGGCCACGAACACCGGGGAGCTGTTTTTT

d_call: TRBD1
v_call: TRBV7-9
clone_size: many
j_call: TRBJ2-5
cdr3_aa: CASSSRGPETQYF
cdr3_nt: TGTGCCAGCAGCTCAAGGGGGCCGGAGACCCAGTACTTC

d_call: -
v_call: TRBV25-1
clone_size: -
j_call: TRBJ1-2
cdr3_aa: CASSGVGYGYTF
cdr3_nt: TGTGCCAGCAGTGGTGTTGGGTATGGCTACACCTTC

d_call: TRBD1
v_call: TRBV5-1
clone_size: few
j_call: TRBJ2-5
cdr3_aa: CASRDRVQEDQYF
cdr3_nt: TGCGCCAGCAGGGACAGGGTACAAGAGGACCAGTACTTC

d_call: -
v_call: TRBV6-4
clone_size: -
j_call: TRBJ2-4
cdr3_aa: CASSDTPGTLLYF
cdr3_nt: TGTGCCAGCAGTGACACCCCGGGGACCCTCCTGTACTTC

d_call: -
v_call: TRBV7-9
clone_size: -
j_call: TRBJ1-1
cdr3_aa: CASSPPGWGGTEAFF
cdr3_nt: TGTGCCAGCAGCCCCCCCGGCTGGGGTGGGACTGAAGCTTTCTTT

d_call: -
v_call: TRBV12-3/TRBV12-4
clone_size: -
j_call: TRBJ1-1
cdr3_aa: CASSPRGYGLEAFF
cdr3_nt: TGTGCCAGCAGTCCCCGCGGTTATGGGCTTGAAGCTTTCTTT

d_call: -
v_call: TRBV4-1
clone_size: -
j_call: TRBJ1-1
cdr3_aa: CASSQGTRPEAFF
cdr3_nt: TGCGCCAGCAGCCAAGGAACGAGGCCTGAAGCTTTCTTT

d_call: TRBD2
v_call: TRBV9
clone_size: few
j_call: TRBJ2-3
cdr3_aa: CASSLTSGGFDTQYF
cdr3_nt: TGTGCCAGCAGCTTGACTAGCGGGGGGTTCGATACGCAGTATTTT

d_call: TRBD2
v_call: TRBV7-9
clone_size: few
j_call: TRBJ2-7
cdr3_aa: CASSLSLAGALSYEQYF
cdr3_nt: TGTGCCAGCAGCTTATCACTAGCGGGGGCCCTCTCCTACGAGCAGTACTTC

d_call: TRBD2
v_call: TRBV6-6
clone_size: -
j_call: TRBJ2-3
cdr3_aa: CASSYSTSGGSDTQYF
cdr3_nt: TGTGCCAGCAGTTACTCGACTAGCGGGGGGTCAGATACGCAGTATTTT

d_call: -
v_call: TRBV7-9
clone_size: few
j_call: TRBJ2-1
cdr3_aa: CASSPRTKYNEQFF
cdr3_nt: TGTGCCAGCAGCCCTCGGACTAAATACAATGAGCAGTTCTTC

d_call: -
v_call: TRBV7-2
clone_size: many
j_call: TRBJ2-1
cdr3_aa: CASSLVRGDEQFF
cdr3_nt: TGTGCCAGCAGCTTAGTAAGGGGGGATGAGCAGTTCTTC

d_call: TRBD1
v_call: TRBV20-1
clone_size: few
j_call: TRBJ2-1
cdr3_aa: CSAPGGKGYNEQFF
cdr3_nt: TGCAGTGCCCCAGGGGGCAAGGGCTACAATGAGCAGTTCTTC

d_call: -
v_call: TRBV20-1
clone_size: few
j_call: TRBJ1-2
cdr3_aa: CSARDTTGAGYTF
cdr3_nt: TGCAGTGCCCGAGATACGACAGGCGCTGGCTACACCTTC

d_call: -
v_call: TRBV6-1
clone_size: few
j_call: TRBJ2-7
cdr3_aa: CASSPGVTYEQYF
cdr3_nt: TGTGCCAGCAGTCCAGGGGTGACCTACGAGCAGTACTTC

d_call: TRBD2
v_call: TRBV13
clone_size: few
j_call: TRBJ2-1
cdr3_aa: CASSPAGGLGYNEQFF
cdr3_nt: TGTGCCAGCAGCCCAGCGGGGGGCCTAGGTTACAATGAGCAGTTCTTC

d_call: TRBD1
v_call: TRBV5-5
clone_size: few
j_call: TRBJ2-1
cdr3_aa: CASSMYRGTYNEQFF
cdr3_nt: TGTGCCAGCAGCATGTACAGGGGGACCTACAATGAGCAGTTCTTC

d_call: TRBD1
v_call: TRBV6-2/TRBV6-3
clone_size: -
j_call: TRBJ1-6
cdr3_aa: CASSTPGQGNSPLHF
cdr3_nt: TGTGCCAGCAGTACGCCGGGACAGGGAAATTCACCCCTCCACTTT

d_call: TRBD1
v_call: TRBV7-2
clone_size: -
j_call: TRBJ2-4
cdr3_aa: CASNPTGGDIQYF
cdr3_nt: TGTGCCAGCAACCCGACAGGGGGAGACATTCAGTACTTC

d_call: -
v_call: TRBV12-3/TRBV12-4
clone_size: many
j_call: TRBJ2-2
cdr3_aa: CASSFRGTGELFF
cdr3_nt: TGTGCCAGCAGTTTTAGGGGCACCGGGGAGCTGTTTTTT